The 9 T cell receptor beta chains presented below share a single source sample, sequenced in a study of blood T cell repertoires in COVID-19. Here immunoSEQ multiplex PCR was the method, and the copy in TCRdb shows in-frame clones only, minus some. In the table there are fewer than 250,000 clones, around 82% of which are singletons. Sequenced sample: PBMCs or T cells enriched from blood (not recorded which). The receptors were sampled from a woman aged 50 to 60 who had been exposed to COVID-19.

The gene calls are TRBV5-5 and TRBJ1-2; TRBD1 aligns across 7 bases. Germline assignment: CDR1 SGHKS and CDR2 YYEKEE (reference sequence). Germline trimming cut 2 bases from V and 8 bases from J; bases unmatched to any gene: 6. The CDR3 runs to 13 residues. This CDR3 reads CASSLTGERGYTF. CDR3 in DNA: TGTGCCAGCAGCTTAACAGGGGAGCGAGGCTACACCTTC.

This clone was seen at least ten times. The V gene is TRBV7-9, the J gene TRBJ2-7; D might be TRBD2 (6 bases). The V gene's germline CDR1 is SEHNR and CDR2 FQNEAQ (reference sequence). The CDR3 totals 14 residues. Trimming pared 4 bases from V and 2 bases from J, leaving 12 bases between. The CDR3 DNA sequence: TGTGCCAGCAGCTCCCCGGGGGAGCCCTACGAGCAGTACTTC. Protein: CASSSPGEPYEQYF.

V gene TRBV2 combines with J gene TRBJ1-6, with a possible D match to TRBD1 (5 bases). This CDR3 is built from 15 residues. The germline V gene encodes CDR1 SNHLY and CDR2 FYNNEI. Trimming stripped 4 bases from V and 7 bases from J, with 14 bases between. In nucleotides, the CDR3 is TGTGCCAGCAGTGGGGCATGGCAGGGAAATTCACCCCTCCACTTT. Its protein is CASSGAWQGNSPLHF. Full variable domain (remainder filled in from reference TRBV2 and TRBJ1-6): EPEVTQTPSHQVTQMGQEVILRCVPISNHLYFYWYRQILGQKVEFLVSFYNNEISEKSEIFDDQFSVERPDGSNFTLKIRSTKLEDSAMYFCASSGAWQGNSPLHFGNGTRLTVT.

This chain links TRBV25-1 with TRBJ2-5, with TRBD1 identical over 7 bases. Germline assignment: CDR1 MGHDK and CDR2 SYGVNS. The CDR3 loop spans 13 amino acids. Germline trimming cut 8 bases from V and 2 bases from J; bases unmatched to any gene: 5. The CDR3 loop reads CASGLGQQETQYF. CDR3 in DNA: TGTGCCAGCGGGTTGGGACAGCAAGAGACCCAGTACTTC.

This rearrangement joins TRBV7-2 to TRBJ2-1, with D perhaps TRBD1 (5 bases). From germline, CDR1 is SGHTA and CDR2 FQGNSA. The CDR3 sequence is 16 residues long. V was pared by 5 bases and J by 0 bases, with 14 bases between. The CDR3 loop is CASSPDSISSYNEQFF. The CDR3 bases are TGTGCCAGCAGCCCAGACAGCATTAGCTCCTACAATGAGCAGTTCTTC.

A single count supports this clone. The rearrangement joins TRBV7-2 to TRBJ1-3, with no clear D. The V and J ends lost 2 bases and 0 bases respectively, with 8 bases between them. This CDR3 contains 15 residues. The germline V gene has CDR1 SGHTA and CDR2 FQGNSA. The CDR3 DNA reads TGTGCCAGCAGCTTATTCGCGGGCTCTGGAAACACCATATATTTT. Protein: CASSLFAGSGNTIYF. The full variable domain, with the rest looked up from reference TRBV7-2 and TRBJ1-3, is GAGVSQSPSNKVTEKGKDVELRCDPISGHTALYWYRQSLGQGLEFLIYFQGNSAPDKSGLPSDRFSAERTGGSVSTLTIQRTQQEDSAVYLCASSLFAGSGNTIYFGEGSWLTVV.

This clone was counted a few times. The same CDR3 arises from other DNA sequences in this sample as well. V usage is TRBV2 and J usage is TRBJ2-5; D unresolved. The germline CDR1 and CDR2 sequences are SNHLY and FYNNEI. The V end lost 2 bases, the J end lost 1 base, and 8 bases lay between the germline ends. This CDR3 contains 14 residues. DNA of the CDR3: TGTGCCAGCAGTGAACGCTGGAGCCAAGAGACCCAGTACTTC. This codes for CASSERWSQETQYF.

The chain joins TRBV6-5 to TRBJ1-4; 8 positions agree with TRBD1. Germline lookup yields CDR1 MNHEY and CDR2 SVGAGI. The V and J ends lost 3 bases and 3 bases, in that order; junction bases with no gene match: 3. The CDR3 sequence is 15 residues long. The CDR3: CASSYIRGPNEKLFF. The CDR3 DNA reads TGTGCCAGCAGTTATATCAGGGGGCCTAATGAAAAACTGTTTTTT.

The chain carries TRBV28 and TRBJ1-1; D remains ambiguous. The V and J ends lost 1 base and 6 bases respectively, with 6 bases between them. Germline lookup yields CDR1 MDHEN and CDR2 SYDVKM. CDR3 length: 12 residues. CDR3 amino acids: CASSLYGAEAFF. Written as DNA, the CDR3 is TGTGCCAGCAGTTTATACGGGGCTGAAGCTTTCTTT.